The 5 T cell receptor beta chains presented below share a single source sample, sequenced in a study of blood T cell repertoires in COVID-19 (TCRdb year 2020). Libraries were constructed by the immunoSEQ multiplex PCR assay. Sourced from immuneACCESS, this table was stored by TCRdb with only in-frame sequences that have V and J called. A share of the clones is absent; for the studies checked, an unresolved V gene accounts for under half, and the remainder has no known explanation. The sample profile shows over 150,000 clones; about 80% of them were found once. Less than 9.5% of the sample rests with the top ten. Sequenced sample: PBMCs or T cells enriched from blood (not recorded which). These receptors were collected from a man in his forties who had recovered from COVID-19.

V and J are TRBV7-9 and TRBJ1-2; TRBD1 might be the D (6 bases). V was trimmed by 5 bases and J by 4 bases, leaving 14 bases between them. Germline V lookup: CDR1 SEHNR, CDR2 FQNEAQ (reference sequence). The CDR3 is 14 amino acids. The CDR3 DNA follows: TGTGCCAGCAGCCCTGGACAGACCGTCTATGGCTACACCTTC. Translated, it gives CASSPGQTVYGYTF.

V is TRBV4-1 and J is TRBJ1-5; possibly TRBD1 for D (6 bases). CDR3 size: 14 residues. V was shortened by 1 base and J by 9 bases, with 13 bases between the two germline ends. Germline V gene lookup returns CDR1 MGHRA and CDR2 YSYEKL. The CDR3 sequence is CASSQGTAELPQHF. CDR3 DNA sequence: TGCGCCAGCAGCCAAGGGACAGCCGAGTTGCCCCAGCATTTT.

The chain's CDR3 is CASSLAGQGEEKLFF. The DNA for the CDR3 is TGTGCCAGCAGTTTAGCGGGACAGGGGGAGGAAAAACTGTTTTTT. J is TRBJ1-4 and V is TRBV28; 11 nucleotides match TRBD1. CDR3 size: 15 residues. Germline V gene lookup returns CDR1 MDHEN and CDR2 SYDVKM. The V gene end was trimmed by 2 bases and the J gene end by 8 bases; junction bases not matched to a gene: 4.

The chain joins TRBV7-2 to TRBJ1-1; D is unclear. Trimming removed 3 bases at V and 0 bases at J, with 8 bases between. CDR1 and CDR2 from the germline V gene are SGHTA and FQGNSA. The CDR3 extends over 14 amino acids. The CDR3 region has the DNA TGTGCCAGCAGCTTGCGGCGGATGAACACTGAAGCTTTCTTT. Translating it yields CASSLRRMNTEAFF.

This chain uses TRBV5-1 with TRBJ2-3; weak D call: TRBD2 (5 bases). V lost 2 bases and J 0 bases, leaving 10 bases between the germline ends. The CDR3 is 15 residues long. The germline CDR1 and CDR2 sequences are SGHRS and YFSETQ. The CDR3 loop reads CASSFAGVSTDTQYF. The CDR3, as DNA: TGCGCCAGCAGCTTTGCCGGGGTTAGCACAGATACGCAGTATTTT.